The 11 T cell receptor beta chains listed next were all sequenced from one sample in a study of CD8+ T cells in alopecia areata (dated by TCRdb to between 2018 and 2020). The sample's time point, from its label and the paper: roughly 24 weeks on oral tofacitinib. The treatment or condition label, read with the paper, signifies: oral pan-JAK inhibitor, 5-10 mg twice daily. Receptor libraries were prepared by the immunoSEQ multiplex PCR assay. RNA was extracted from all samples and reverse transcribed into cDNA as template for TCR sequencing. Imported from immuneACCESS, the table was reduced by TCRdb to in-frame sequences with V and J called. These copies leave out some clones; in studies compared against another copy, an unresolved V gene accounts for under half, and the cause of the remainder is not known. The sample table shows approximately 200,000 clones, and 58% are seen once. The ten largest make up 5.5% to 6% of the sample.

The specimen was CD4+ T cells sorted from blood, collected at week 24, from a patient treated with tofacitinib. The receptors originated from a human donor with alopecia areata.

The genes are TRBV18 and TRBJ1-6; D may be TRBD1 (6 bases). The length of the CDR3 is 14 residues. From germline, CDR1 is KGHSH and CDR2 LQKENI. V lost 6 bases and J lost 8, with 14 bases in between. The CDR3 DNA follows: TGTGCCAGCTCGAGTAAGGGGGGCGATTCACCCCTCCACTTT. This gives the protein CASSSKGGDSPLHF.

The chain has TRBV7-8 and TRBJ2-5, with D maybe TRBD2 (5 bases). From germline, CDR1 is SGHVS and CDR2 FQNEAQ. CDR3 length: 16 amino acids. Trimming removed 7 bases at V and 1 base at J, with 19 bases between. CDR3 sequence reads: CASTPLRYSGQETQYF. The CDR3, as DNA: TGTGCCAGCACCCCGTTGAGGTACAGCGGCCAAGAGACCCAGTACTTC. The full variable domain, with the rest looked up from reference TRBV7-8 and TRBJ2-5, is GAGVSQSPRYKVAKRGQDVALRCDPISGHVSLFWYQQALGQGPEFLTYFQNEAQLDKSGLPSDRFFAERPEGSVSTLKIQRTQQEDSAVYLCASTPLRYSGQETQYFGPGTRLLVL.

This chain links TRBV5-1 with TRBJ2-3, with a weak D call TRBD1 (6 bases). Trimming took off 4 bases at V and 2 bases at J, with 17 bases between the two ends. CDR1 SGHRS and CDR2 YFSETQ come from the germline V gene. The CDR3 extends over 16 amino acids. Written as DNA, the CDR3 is TGCGCCAGCAGCCTTGCTGGGGGCAGGTTCACAGATACGCAGTATTTT. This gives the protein CASSLAGGRFTDTQYF.

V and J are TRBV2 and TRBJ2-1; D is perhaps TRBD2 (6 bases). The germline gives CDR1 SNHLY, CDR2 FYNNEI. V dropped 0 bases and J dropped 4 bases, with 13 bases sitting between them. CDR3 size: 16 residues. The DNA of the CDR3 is TGTGCCAGCAGTGAAGCGCTGGCAGGGACTTACAATGAGCAGTTCTTC. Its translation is CASSEALAGTYNEQFF.

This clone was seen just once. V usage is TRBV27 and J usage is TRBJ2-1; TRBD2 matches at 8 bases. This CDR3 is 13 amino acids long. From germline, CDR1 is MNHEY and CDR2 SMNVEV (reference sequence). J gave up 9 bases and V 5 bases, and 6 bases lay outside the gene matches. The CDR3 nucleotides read TGTGCCAGCAGTACCTCCACTAGCGGTGAGCAGTTCTTC. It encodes CASSTSTSGEQFF.

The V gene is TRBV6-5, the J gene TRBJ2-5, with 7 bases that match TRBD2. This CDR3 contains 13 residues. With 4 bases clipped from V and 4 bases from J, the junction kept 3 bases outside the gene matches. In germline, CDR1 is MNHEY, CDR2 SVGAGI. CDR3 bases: TGTGCCAGCAGTTGGGGACTAAGAGAGACCCAGTACTTC. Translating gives CASSWGLRETQYF.

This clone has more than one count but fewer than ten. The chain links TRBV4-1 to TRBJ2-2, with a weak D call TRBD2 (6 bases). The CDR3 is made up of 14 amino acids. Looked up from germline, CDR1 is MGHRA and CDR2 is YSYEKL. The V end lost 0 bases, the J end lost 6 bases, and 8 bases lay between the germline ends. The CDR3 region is CASSQEEGPGELFF. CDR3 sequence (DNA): TGCGCCAGCAGCCAAGAGGAGGGGCCCGGGGAGCTGTTTTTT.

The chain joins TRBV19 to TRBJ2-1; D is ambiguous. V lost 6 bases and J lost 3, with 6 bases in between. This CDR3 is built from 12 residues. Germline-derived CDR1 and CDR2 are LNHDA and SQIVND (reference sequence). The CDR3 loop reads CASRADYNEQFF. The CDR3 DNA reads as TGTGCCAGTAGAGCAGACTACAATGAGCAGTTCTTC.

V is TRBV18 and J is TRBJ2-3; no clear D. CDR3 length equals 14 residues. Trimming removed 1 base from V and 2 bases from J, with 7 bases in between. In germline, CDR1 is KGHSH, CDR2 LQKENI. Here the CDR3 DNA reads TGTGCCAGCTCACCACTGAGTACCACAGATACGCAGTATTTT. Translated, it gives CASSPLSTTDTQYF. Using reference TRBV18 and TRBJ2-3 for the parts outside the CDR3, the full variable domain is NAGVMQNPRHLVRRRGQEARLRCSPMKGHSHVYWYRQLPEEGLKFMVYLQKENIIDESGMPKERFSAEFPKEGPSILRIQQVVRGDSAAYFCASSPLSTTDTQYFGPGTRLTVL.

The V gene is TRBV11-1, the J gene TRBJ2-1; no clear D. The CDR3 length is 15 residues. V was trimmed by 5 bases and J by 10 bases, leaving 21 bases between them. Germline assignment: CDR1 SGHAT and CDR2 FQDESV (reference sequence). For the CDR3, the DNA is TGTGCCAGCAGCCTGACCCCTCGAGGCCTAGTCGAGCAGTTCTTC. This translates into CASSLTPRGLVEQFF.

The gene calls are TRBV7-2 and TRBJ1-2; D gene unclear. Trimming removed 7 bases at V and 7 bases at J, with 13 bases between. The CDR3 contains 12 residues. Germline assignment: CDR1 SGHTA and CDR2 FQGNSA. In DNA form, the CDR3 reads TGTGCCAGCACCTCTGGGAAGGGTGGCTACACCTTC. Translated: CASTSGKGGYTF.